This T cell receptor (beta chain) was captured by sequencing in a study of T-cell reconstitution after alpha-beta-depleted transplantation in children. This clonotype occurred a few times. Unique molecular identifiers were incorporated during preparation of the TCRbeta library. TCRdb itself ran the PCR reads through MiXCR, one entry per CDR3 protein. This sample carries around 380,000 distinct CDR3 sequences, 11% of them seen once, and the ten largest clones take 4.5% to 6.5%. Germline V lookup: CDR1 SGHRS, CDR2 YFSETQ. V was pared by 6 bases and J by 4 bases, with 9 bases of the junction left unmatched. This CDR3 region has 16 residues.

The sequence was collected from a human donor who donated a stem cell graft to a child with acute myeloid leukemia. V is TRBV5-1 and J is TRBJ2-3, with 12 bases that match TRBD2. The starting material was PBMCs from the stem cell graft donor, obtained from the stem cell graft. The CDR3 sequence is CASNLPSGGASDTQYF. CDR3 DNA sequence: TGCGCCAGCAACCTCCCTAGCGGGGGGGCATCAGATACGCAGTATTTT.